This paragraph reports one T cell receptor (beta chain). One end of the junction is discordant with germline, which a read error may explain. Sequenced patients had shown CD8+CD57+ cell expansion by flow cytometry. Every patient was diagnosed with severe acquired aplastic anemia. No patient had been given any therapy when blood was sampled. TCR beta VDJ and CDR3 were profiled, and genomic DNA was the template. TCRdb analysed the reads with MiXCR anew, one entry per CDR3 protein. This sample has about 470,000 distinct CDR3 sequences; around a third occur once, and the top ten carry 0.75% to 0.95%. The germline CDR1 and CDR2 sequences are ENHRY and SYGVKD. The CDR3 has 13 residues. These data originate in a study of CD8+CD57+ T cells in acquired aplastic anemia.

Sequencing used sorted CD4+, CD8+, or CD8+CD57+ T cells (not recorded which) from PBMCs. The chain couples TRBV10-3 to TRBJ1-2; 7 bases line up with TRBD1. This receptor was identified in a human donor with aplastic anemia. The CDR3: CATSKGGTYGYTF. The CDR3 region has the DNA TGTGCCACCAGTAAAGGGGGCACCTATGGCTACACCTTC.